These 16 T cell receptor beta chains were sequenced from one sample in a study of immune evolution from preneoplasia to lung adenocarcinoma. Repertoires were generated with immunoSEQ multiplex PCR, while TCRdb's copy carries only in-frame clones and drops some. The sample includes about 41,000 clones, less than 80% of them seen just once. The sample was FFPE invasive lung adenocarcinoma tissue. These receptors originate from a person in their sixties with lung adenocarcinoma.

This chain links TRBV7-3 with TRBJ2-2; D might be TRBD1 (5 bases). Trimming removed 2 bases at V and 4 bases at J, with 8 bases between. The V gene's germline CDR1 is SGHTA and CDR2 FQGTGA. The CDR3 has 14 residues. In DNA, the CDR3 is TGTGCCAGCAGCTTAGGACATCTCACCGGGGAGCTGTTTTTT. This codes for CASSLGHLTGELFF.

V and J are TRBV30 and TRBJ2-7, with 10 bases fitting TRBD2. This CDR3 region has 11 residues. The V and J ends lost 8 bases and 5 bases, in that order; junction bases with no gene match: 3. Germline V gene sequence: CDR1 GTSNPN, CDR2 SVGIG (reference sequence). For the CDR3, the DNA is TGTGCCAGCGGGAGGGCCCACGAGCAGTACTTC. It codes for CASGRAHEQYF.

This chain connects TRBV12-5 to TRBJ2-1; 11 bases match TRBD2. CDR1 and CDR2 from the germline V gene are LGHNT and FRNRAP. V lost 1 base, J lost 6 bases, and 5 bases stayed unmatched. The CDR3 length is 16 residues. CDR3 loop: CASGLDSGLAGNEQFF. The DNA for the CDR3 is TGTGCTAGTGGTTTGGACTCTGGACTAGCGGGCAATGAGCAGTTCTTC.

The chain couples TRBV11-2 to TRBJ2-2; D might be TRBD1 or TRBD2, each matching 5 bases. Looked up from germline, CDR1 is SGHAT and CDR2 is FQNNGV. There are 14 residues in the CDR3. Trimming cost V 6 bases and J 6 bases, with 14 bases left between them. CDR3 sequence reads: CASRVGEGSGELFF. DNA of the CDR3: TGTGCCAGCAGAGTAGGAGAGGGGTCCGGGGAGCTGTTTTTT.

This clone was seen only a few times. V usage is TRBV7-9 and J usage is TRBJ1-2; 8 nucleotides line up with TRBD1. V trimming: 3 bases; J trimming: 3 bases; junction bases outside the gene matches: 3. CDR1 and CDR2 from the germline V gene are SEHNR and FQNEAQ (reference sequence). The CDR3 totals 14 residues. The CDR3 DNA reads TGTGCCAGCAGCTTCCAGGGGGCGGACTATGGCTACACCTTC. This sequence encodes CASSFQGADYGYTF.

The sample holds a few counts of this clone. The chain recombines TRBV28 with TRBJ1-5, with D uncertain. The V and J ends lost 8 bases and 6 bases respectively, with 11 bases between them. The V gene's germline CDR1 is MDHEN and CDR2 SYDVKM. The CDR3 loop spans 12 amino acids. The CDR3 DNA sequence: TGTGCCAGCCATTGGCGGGGTCAGCCCCAGCATTTT. Translating gives CASHWRGQPQHF.

This chain joins TRBV5-1 and TRBJ1-2, with 11 bases fitting TRBD1. Germline-derived CDR1 and CDR2 are SGHRS and YFSETQ. V was clipped by 2 bases and J by 7 bases; unmatched bases: 7. The CDR3 consists of 15 residues. CDR3 DNA: TGCGCCAGCAGCTTTGGGACAGGGGGATTTTCTGGCTACACCTTC. Its protein product is CASSFGTGGFSGYTF. Complete variable domain (other parts from reference TRBV5-1 and TRBJ1-2): KAGVTQTPRYLIKTRGQQVTLSCSPISGHRSVSWYQQTPGQGLQFLFEYFSETQRNKGNFPGRFSGRQFSNSRSEMNVSTLELGDSALYLCASSFGTGGFSGYTFGSGTRLTVV.

About this clone: Other DNA sequences in this sample translate to the same CDR3. The genes are TRBV11-2 and TRBJ2-7, with D tentatively TRBD2 (6 bases). Trimming took 4 bases from V and 0 from J, leaving 16 bases between them. Germline V CDR1 and CDR2: SGHAT, FQNNGV. The CDR3 is made up of 16 amino acids. The CDR3 nucleotides are TGTGCCAGCAGCTCCACTCTAGCGCTTAACTCCTACGAGCAGTACTTC. Encoded protein: CASSSTLALNSYEQYF.

The V call is TRBV5-1, the J call TRBJ2-6; weak D call: TRBD2 (6 bases). V was clipped by 6 bases and J by 2 bases, with 9 bases between them. Germline V gene data show CDR1 as SGHRS and CDR2 as YFSETQ. The CDR3 runs 14 residues. The CDR3 is CASNWGAGANVLTF. The CDR3 nucleotides read TGCGCCAGCAACTGGGGGGCTGGGGCCAACGTCCTGACTTTC.

To note about this clone: The same CDR3 also results from other DNA sequences found in this sample. The V and J genes are TRBV19 and TRBJ2-5; TRBD2 aligns across 11 bases. Trimming cost V 4 bases and J 5 bases; bases outside gene matches: 9. CDR1 is LNHDA, CDR2 SQIVND, per germline (reference sequence). CDR3 size: 16 residues. Written as DNA, the CDR3 is TGTGCCAGTAGTAGAGGAACTAGCGGGAGAAGTGAGACCCAGTACTTC. Translating gives CASSRGTSGRSETQYF.

On this clone: One junction end disagrees with the germline gene, perhaps due to a read error. Different DNA sequences within this sample yield the same CDR3. The rearrangement joins TRBV4-1 to TRBJ2-1; 10 positions agree with TRBD1. CDR1 is MGHRA and CDR2 is YSYEKL in the germline V gene. CDR3 length equals 15 residues. The CDR3: CASSQGQGAWNEQFF. DNA of the CDR3: TGCGCCAGCAGCCAAGGACAGGGGGCATGGAATGAGCAATTCTTC.

In its sample, this clone was seen a few times. The V call is TRBV11-2, the J call TRBJ2-1; 16 positions agree with TRBD2. V trimming: 6 bases; J trimming: 8 bases; junction bases outside the gene matches: 7. Germline values: CDR1 SGHAT, CDR2 FQNNGV. This CDR3 region has 16 residues. This CDR3 is CASRGRGLAGGHEQFF. The CDR3 DNA follows: TGTGCCAGCAGGGGCCGGGGACTAGCGGGAGGGCATGAGCAGTTCTTC. Complete variable domain (other parts from reference TRBV11-2 and TRBJ2-1): EAGVAQSPRYKIIEKRQSVAFWCNPISGHATLYWYQQILGQGPKLLIQFQNNGVVDDSQLPKDRFSAERLKGVDSTLKIQPAKLEDSAVYLCASRGRGLAGGHEQFFGPGTRLTVL.

The chain joins TRBV28 to TRBJ1-4; D might be TRBD1 (6 bases). The ends were cut back, 6 bases at V and 3 bases at J, with 20 bases in the middle. The CDR3 covers 17 residues. CDR1 is MDHEN, CDR2 SYDVKM, per germline. CDR3 DNA sequence: TGTGCCAGCAGCAAGAATCCAAGGGGGGCCGCTAATGAAAAACTGTTTTTT. This translates into CASSKNPRGAANEKLFF. Full variable domain (remainder filled in from reference TRBV28 and TRBJ1-4): DVKVTQSSRYLVKRTGEKVFLECVQDMDHENMFWYRQDPGLGLRLIYFSYDVKMKEKGDIPEGYSVSREKKERFSLILESASTNQTSMYLCASSKNPRGAANEKLFFGSGTQLSVL.

V and J are TRBV6-1 and TRBJ2-3; TRBD1 or TRBD2 may be the D gene (6 bases each). The V gene lost 8 bases and the J gene lost 3 bases, with 12 bases spanning the gap. Germline CDR1 and CDR2: MNHNS and SASEGT. This CDR3 region has 13 residues. The CDR3 protein is CASGGLGTDTQYF. CDR3 coding DNA: TGTGCCAGCGGGGGGCTAGGGACAGATACGCAGTATTTT.

This clone was seen repeatedly, ten times or more. The V and J genes are TRBV7-8 and TRBJ2-2; 9 bases align to TRBD2. The junction had 17 bases not matched to a gene; V was cut back by 5 bases and J by 4 bases. The germline V gene encodes CDR1 SGHVS and CDR2 FQNEAQ. This CDR3 spans 19 amino acids. This CDR3 reads CASSPRGLALKAGTGELFF. The CDR3 coding sequence is TGTGCCAGCAGCCCCAGGGGACTAGCTCTGAAGGCTGGCACCGGGGAGCTGTTTTTT.

This chain connects TRBV4-1 to TRBJ2-3; 7 bases align to TRBD2. With 0 bases clipped from V and 3 bases from J, the junction kept 3 bases outside the gene matches. The germline gives CDR1 MGHRA, CDR2 YSYEKL. The CDR3 has 15 residues. For the CDR3, the DNA is TGCGCCAGCAGCCAAGAGGGCGGGAGAACAGATACGCAGTATTTT. Its translation is CASSQEGGRTDTQYF.